This T cell receptor (beta chain) was observed in a study of cytomegalovirus exposure and HLA in healthy donors. Study-level points and caveats: A reported reduction in N-insertions relative to the approximately 670-donor mean was seen in an Asian-associated ancestry cluster in a later analysis. Based on reports, TCR beta sequences accurately predicted HLA-A and HLA-B alleles for most subjects. It was shown in a later analysis that HLA-associated TCR beta chains were more clonally expanded than other, equally common chains.

The PCR had 60 Vbeta and 13 Jbeta primers. The data were produced by immunoSEQ multiplex PCR, yet TCRdb's version contains in-frame clones alone and is incomplete. The sample carries 100,000 to 120,000 clones, around 66% recorded once. Turning to this clone: Its target is unknown.

The ends lost 5 bases at V and 6 bases at J; junction bases unmatched: 10. CDR1 is MNHNY and CDR2 is SVGAGI in the germline V gene (reference sequence). There are 16 residues in the CDR3. The sequenced sample consisted of PBMCs. This clonotype was sampled from a young man in good health and CMV-seropositive. The V gene is TRBV6-6, the J gene TRBJ2-1, with 10 nucleotides matching TRBD1. This chain's CDR3 is CASSLQGQGLTNEQFF. CDR3 DNA sequence: TGTGCCAGCAGTCTACAGGGACAGGGGTTGACCAATGAGCAGTTCTTC.